Presented here are 26 T cell receptor beta chains from one specimen sequenced in a study of T cells in women clearing cervical HPV infection (dated by TCRdb to between 2017 and 2018). The method was the immunoSEQ multiplex PCR assay. TCRdb took over this immuneACCESS table, retaining in-frame rearrangements with V and J assigned. Such tables are incomplete; in checked studies, under half of the missing clones stem from an unresolved V gene, and the remainder is unexplained. The sample table records about 31,000 clones. The ten largest account for 3.5% to 5% of the sample. The sample was blood buffy coat. These receptors were obtained from a woman aged 18 to 75 with a cervical HPV16 infection that either progressed to CIN3+ or cleared (not recorded which).

Comments on this clone: Sequencing ends 3 residues short of the CDR3 end; the germline J gene provides the rest. The chain is built from TRBV5-8 and TRBJ2-7; 9 bases fit TRBD1. Germline lookup yields CDR1 SGHTS and CDR2 YDEGEE. The trim removed 1 base at V and 6 bases at J, leaving 5 bases unmatched. The CDR3 runs 14 residues. The CDR3 spells CASSLRGQGTEQYF. CDR3 bases read: TGTGCCAGCAGCTTGCGCGGACAGGGGACCGAG.

A note on this clone: The DNA ends 3 residues before the CDR3 does, and the rest of the CDR3 is filled in from the germline J gene. The chain employs TRBV5-1 and TRBJ2-4, with TRBD1 identical over 8 bases. There are 14 residues in the CDR3. V shed 2 bases and J 8 bases; nucleotides not matched to a gene: 6. CDR1 is SGHRS, CDR2 YFSETQ, per germline. The covered CDR3 bases are TGCGCCAGCAGCTTCGGGACAGGAGGGGACATT. Amino acids: CASSFGTGGDI. The complete CDR3 sequence is CASSFGTGGDIQYF.

With regard to this clone: From the germline J gene comes the end of the CDR3, since the read stops 3 residues before it. The rearrangement links TRBV30 to TRBJ1-2; 7 nucleotides agree with TRBD1. V was clipped by 5 bases and J by 1 base; unmatched bases: 4. CDR3 length equals 13 residues. Germline V lookup: CDR1 GTSNPN, CDR2 SVGIG (reference sequence). The sequenced part of the CDR3 DNA is TGTGCCTGGTCAAGGGGGCGTAACTATGGC. It is translated as CAWSRGRNYG. From start to end, the CDR3 is CAWSRGRNYGYTF.

As regards this clone: The CDR3 end lies 3 residues beyond the end of the read and is filled in from the germline J gene. This chain uses TRBV5-5 with TRBJ1-1; D gene ambiguous. Looked up from germline, CDR1 is SGHKS and CDR2 is YYEKEE (reference sequence). With 0 bases removed from V and 1 base from J, the gap between germline ends came to 10 bases. The CDR3 runs to 15 residues. CDR3 bases read: TGTGCCAGCAGCTTGGTATACAGCCGGAACACTGAA. Its protein product is CASSLVYSRNTE. The full-length CDR3 reads as CASSLVYSRNTEAFF.

As concerns this clone: The read gets to within 3 residues of the CDR3 end, and the germline J gene fills in the rest. J is TRBJ1-1 and V is TRBV7-8; 7 bases are a match to TRBD1. The V segment lost 4 bases and the J segment 0 bases; nucleotides outside the gene matches: 8. Looked up from germline, CDR1 is SGHVS and CDR2 is FQNEAQ. The CDR3 runs to 16 residues. CDR3 bases read: TGTGCCAGCAGCTCGGCCGGGACAGATATGAACACTGAA. Translating it yields CASSSAGTDMNTE. The entire CDR3 protein is CASSSAGTDMNTEAFF.

Remarks on this clone: The read ends 3 residues early relative to the CDR3; the germline J gene fills the gap. The genes are TRBV7-3 and TRBJ2-7; a possible D gene is TRBD2 (6 bases). The CDR3 runs to 16 residues. The ends were cut back, 0 bases at V and 4 bases at J, with 16 bases in the middle. Germline lookup yields CDR1 SGHTA and CDR2 FQGTGA. The chain's CDR3 is CASSLTGRGRLYEQYF. The part of the CDR3 DNA that was read is TGTGCCAGCAGCTTAACCGGGCGGGGCAGATTGTACGAG. The variable domain in full, with the rest retrieved from reference TRBV7-3 and TRBJ2-7, is GAGVSQTPSNKVTEKGKYVELRCDPISGHTALYWYRQSLGQGPEFLIYFQGTGAADDSGLPNDRFFAVRPEGSVSTLKIQRTERGDSAVYLCASSLTGRGRLYEQYFGPGTRLTVT.

A note on this clone: The read stops 3 residues short of the end of the CDR3; the missing end is completed from the germline J gene. The chain joins TRBV7-8 to TRBJ2-3; D remains unclear. The length of the CDR3 is 14 residues. The germline V gene encodes CDR1 SGHVS and CDR2 FQNEAQ. With 5 bases removed from V and 2 bases from J, the gap between germline ends came to 11 bases. CDR3 DNA (partial): TGTGCCAGCAGCCTGACTTCGTACACAGATACG. This sequence encodes CASSLTSYTDT. The full CDR3 reads CASSLTSYTDTQYF.

Comment on this clone: The CDR3 extends 3 residues past the end of the read, so its final part is completed from the germline J gene. The J gene is TRBJ2-1, the V gene TRBV10-3; unclear D gene. Germline-derived CDR1 and CDR2 are ENHRY and SYGVKD. CDR3 length: 15 residues. Deletions cut 0 bases from V and 9 bases from J, with 15 bases between. This CDR3 reads CAISESTLLFGEQFF. Partial CDR3 DNA: TGTGCCATCAGTGAGTCGACGTTACTATTCGGTGAG.

Concerning this clone itself: The read halts 3 residues ahead of the CDR3 end, with the missing end drawn from the germline J gene. J is TRBJ2-1 and V is TRBV5-1; tentatively, D is TRBD1 or TRBD2 (5 bases each). Germline values: CDR1 SGHRS, CDR2 YFSETQ. The germline V and J ends were trimmed by 1 base and 0 bases, with 11 bases remaining between them. This CDR3 contains 16 residues. The sequenced CDR3 bases are TGCGCCAGCAGCTTGAGAGGGGCTAGCTCCTACAATGAG. Encoded protein: CASSLRGASSYNE. The whole CDR3 sequence reads CASSLRGASSYNEQFF.

On this clone: The read gets to within 3 residues of the CDR3 end, and the germline J gene fills in the rest. This sequence joins TRBV7-8 and TRBJ1-5, with TRBD1 matching over 7 bases. V gave up 2 bases and J gave up 7 bases; unmatched junction bases: 8. Germline values: CDR1 SGHVS, CDR2 FQNEAQ. The CDR3 is 15 amino acids. CDR3 protein: CASSLMAGGNQPQHF. The DNA read from the CDR3 is TGTGCCAGCAGCTTAATGGCAGGGGGAAACCAGCCC.

In regard to this clone: Read data end 3 residues before the CDR3 end; the end is taken from the germline J gene. The V call is TRBV7-2, the J call TRBJ2-7, with TRBD1 matching over 8 bases. The CDR3 sequence is 15 residues long. The germline V gene encodes CDR1 SGHTA and CDR2 FQGNSA. V was clipped by 5 bases and J by 3 bases; unmatched bases: 9. The sequenced CDR3 bases are TGTGCCAGCAGCCCGGGAGCAGGGGGCCTCTACGAG. It yields the protein CASSPGAGGLYE. The whole CDR3 region reads CASSPGAGGLYEQYF.

CDR3 DNA, as far as it was read: TGCAGCGTGGCCAGGGAAGCGGGAGGCGAG. Residues: CSVAREAGGE. The full-length CDR3 reads as CSVAREAGGEQYF. V and J are TRBV29-1 and TRBJ2-7; the match to TRBD2 covers 9 bases. The read terminates 3 residues before the CDR3 end, so the remaining end is supplied by the germline J gene. Trimming cost V 6 bases and J 6 bases; bases outside gene matches: 9. This CDR3 region has 13 residues. Per the germline V gene, CDR1 is SQVTM and CDR2 is ANQGSEA.

Regarding this clone: Read sequence stops 3 residues before the CDR3 end, and the germline J gene provides the missing end. The chain uses TRBV20-1 and TRBJ2-7; the match to TRBD2 covers 16 bases. The CDR3 is 16 amino acids. The V and J ends lost 1 base and 5 bases, in that order; junction bases with no gene match: 5. Germline V gene data show CDR1 as DFQATT and CDR2 as SNEGSKA (reference sequence). CDR3 protein: CSARAGLAGGPHEQYF. The part of the CDR3 DNA that was read is TGCAGTGCTAGAGCGGGACTAGCGGGAGGGCCCCACGAG.

On this clone: The read gets to within 3 residues of the CDR3 end, and the germline J gene fills in the rest. The sample has other DNA sequences that encode this CDR3 too. V usage is TRBV19 and J usage is TRBJ2-7; 7 nucleotides agree with TRBD2. J was trimmed by 2 bases and V by 5 bases; bases with no gene match: 3. CDR1 is LNHDA, CDR2 SQIVND, per germline (reference sequence). The CDR3 consists of 13 residues. CDR3 region: CASSSGTTYEQYF. The CDR3 bases that were read are TGTGCCAGTAGTTCCGGGACTACCTACGAG.

Concerning this clone itself: From the germline J gene comes the end of the CDR3, since the read stops 3 residues before it. V usage is TRBV2 and J usage is TRBJ2-3, with TRBD2 matching 11 bases. The CDR3 length is 14 residues. The germline gives CDR1 SNHLY, CDR2 FYNNEI. The CDR3 protein is CASRGTSGQETQYF. The DNA read from the CDR3 is TGTGCCAGCAGAGGGACTAGCGGACAAGAGACG.

As for this clone: The CDR3 end is not reached by the read, which stops 3 residues before it; the germline J gene fills it in. The chain joins TRBV19 to TRBJ2-3; 10 positions match TRBD2. The germline V gene has CDR1 LNHDA and CDR2 SQIVND (reference sequence). CDR3 length: 18 amino acids. V lost 5 bases and J lost 3; bases outside the gene matches: 14. The CDR3 bases that were read are TGTGCCAGTAGTCGACCGCCCGGGACTAGCGCGATAACAGATACG. Its protein product is CASSRPPGTSAITDT. The complete CDR3 sequence is CASSRPPGTSAITDTQYF.

To note about this clone: From the germline J gene comes the end of the CDR3, since the read stops 3 residues before it. This chain connects TRBV24-1 to TRBJ2-7; D gene ambiguous. V lost 4 bases to trimming and J lost 0 bases, with 6 bases between them. CDR3 size: 13 residues. Germline assignment: CDR1 KGHDR and CDR2 SFDVKD. Partial CDR3 DNA: TGTGCCACCAGTGAATTCGGCTCCTACGAG. It translates to CATSEFGSYE. The full CDR3 is CATSEFGSYEQYF.

Incomplete CDR3 DNA: TGTGCCAGCAGCCTCGACCCGCTAGAGAGCTCCTACAATGAG. Its translation: CASSLDPLESSYNE. The whole CDR3 reads CASSLDPLESSYNEQFF. This chain joins TRBV7-6 and TRBJ2-1; no firm D call. The read is 3 residues too short to cover the CDR3 end, so that end is filled in from the germline J gene. The CDR3 has 17 amino acids. Trimming removed 5 bases from V and 0 bases from J, with 17 bases in between. From germline, CDR1 is SGHVS and CDR2 FNYEAQ.

Notes on this clone: With the read ending 3 residues before the CDR3 end, the germline J gene is used to fill in that end. The genes are TRBV20-1 and TRBJ2-5, with 9 bases identical to TRBD1. This CDR3 has 15 amino acids. V shed 2 bases, J shed 2 bases, and the junction held 6 bases outside the gene matches. Germline V gene data show CDR1 as DFQATT and CDR2 as SNEGSKA (reference sequence). CDR3 amino acids: CSARNPGTGQETQYF. The DNA read from the CDR3 is TGCAGTGCTAGAAACCCGGGGACAGGGCAAGAGACC.

About this clone: The read comes to an end 3 residues before the CDR3 does, leaving the germline J gene to fill in the end. The rearrangement links TRBV29-1 to TRBJ1-2, with 9 bases lining up with TRBD1. The CDR3 loop spans 15 amino acids. Per the germline V gene, CDR1 is SQVTM and CDR2 is ANQGSEA. The sequenced part of the CDR3 DNA is TGCAGCGTTTTCGGCTTCGGACAGGGGAGGGACGAC. This gives the protein CSVFGFGQGRDD. The whole CDR3 sequence reads CSVFGFGQGRDDYTF.

Concerning this clone: The read is 3 residues too short to cover the CDR3 end, so that end is filled in from the germline J gene. This chain joins TRBV18 and TRBJ2-7, with D unresolved. The germline V gene has CDR1 KGHSH and CDR2 LQKENI. Trimming shortened V by 3 bases and J by 2 bases, and 11 bases separated the two germline ends. The CDR3 runs 14 residues. The DNA read from the CDR3 is TGTGCCAGCTCACCCACAGACACACCCTACGAG. This translates into CASSPTDTPYE. The full CDR3 protein reads CASSPTDTPYEQYF.

As regards this clone: The CDR3 end lies 3 residues beyond the end of the read and is filled in from the germline J gene. This chain links TRBV7-8 with TRBJ2-1, with no clear D. Germline CDR1 SGHVS, CDR2 FQNEAQ. V gave up 5 bases and J gave up 0 bases, with 14 bases separating them. The CDR3 has 16 amino acids. CDR3 bases read: TGTGCCAGCAGCCAAACCCAGGTCAGCTCCTACAATGAG. It is translated as CASSQTQVSSYNE. In full, the CDR3 reads CASSQTQVSSYNEQFF.

To note about this clone: The CDR3 end is not reached by the read, which stops 3 residues before it; the germline J gene fills it in. The chain is built from TRBV7-2 and TRBJ1-2; D is uncertain. The CDR3 sequence is 13 residues long. The germline V gene has CDR1 SGHTA and CDR2 FQGNSA. Partial CDR3 DNA: TGTGCCAGCAGCTCGAGGGCCTACAATGAC. Encoded protein: CASSSRAYND. The CDR3, in full, reads CASSSRAYNDYTF.

For this clone: The observed sequence ends 3 residues before the CDR3 terminus, with the missing tail filled in from the germline J gene. V is TRBV5-4 and J is TRBJ2-7; 7 nucleotides align to TRBD1. The junction had 3 bases not matched to a gene; V was cut back by 0 bases and J by 0 bases. Germline CDR1 and CDR2: SGHNT and YYREEE (reference sequence). The length of the CDR3 is 15 residues. The CDR3 reads CASSLGTGDSYEQYF. CDR3 bases read: TGTGCCAGCAGCTTGGGGACAGGCGACTCCTACGAG.

Turning to this clone: The read comes to an end 3 residues before the CDR3 does, leaving the germline J gene to fill in the end. This rearrangement joins TRBV30 to TRBJ2-2; a weak D match, TRBD1 (6 bases). Germline CDR1 reads GTSNPN; CDR2 reads SVGIG (reference sequence). The CDR3 length is 14 residues. The CDR3 bases that were read are TGTGCCTGGAGTACCGGACAGCAGAATGAAAAG. Translated, it gives CAWSTGQQNEK. The CDR3 in full is CAWSTGQQNEKLFF. The full variable domain, its missing parts supplied by reference TRBV30 and TRBJ2-2, is SQTIHQWPATLVQPVGSPLSLECTVEGTSNPNLYWYRQAAGRGLQLLFYSVGIGQISSEVPQNLSASRPQDRQFILSSKKLLLSDSGFYLCAWSTGQQNEKLFFGEGSRLTVL.

Remarks on this clone: The read terminates 3 residues before the CDR3 end, so the remaining end is supplied by the germline J gene. This chain joins TRBV6-2 or TRBV6-3 and TRBJ2-4; D ambiguous. Germline V gene data show CDR1 as MNHEY and CDR2 as SVGEGT. V lost 2 bases and J 1 base, leaving 15 bases between the germline ends. The CDR3 sequence is 17 residues long. The sequenced part of the CDR3 DNA is TGTGCCAGCAGTTACCTAATCGGCGGCGTTGCCAAAAACATT. It codes for CASSYLIGGVAKNI. The entire CDR3 is CASSYLIGGVAKNIQYF.